The clone carrying this TCR beta chain appeared many times. The time point denotes: patch test 1, 2 weeks after DPC sensitization. The treatment here: therapeutic diphenylcyclopropenone sensitization with weekly scalp DPC. The sample is drawn from a study of human T cells and chemical hapten exposure. Germline loops: CDR1 MNHNY, CDR2 SVGAGI (reference sequence). The length of the CDR3 is 14 residues. Deletions cut 0 bases from V and 1 base from J, with 5 bases between. TCRdb redid the calling of the RACE reads with MiXCR, one entry per CDR3 protein. The top ten clones hold 2.5% to 4% of a sample with approximately 70,000 distinct CDR3 sequences, 9.8% of them seen once.

The sample consisted of whole blood, taken in connection with sensitization to the hapten diphenylcyclopropenone (DPC). The rearrangement uses TRBV6-6 and TRBJ2-3, with D uncertain. The clonotype comes from a middle-aged woman with alopecia areata. Some clones in this sample may be carry-over from other donors' samples. The CDR3 sequence is CASSYSVGTDTQYF. As DNA, the CDR3 is TGTGCCAGCAGTTACTCGGTTGGCACAGATACGCAGTATTTT.